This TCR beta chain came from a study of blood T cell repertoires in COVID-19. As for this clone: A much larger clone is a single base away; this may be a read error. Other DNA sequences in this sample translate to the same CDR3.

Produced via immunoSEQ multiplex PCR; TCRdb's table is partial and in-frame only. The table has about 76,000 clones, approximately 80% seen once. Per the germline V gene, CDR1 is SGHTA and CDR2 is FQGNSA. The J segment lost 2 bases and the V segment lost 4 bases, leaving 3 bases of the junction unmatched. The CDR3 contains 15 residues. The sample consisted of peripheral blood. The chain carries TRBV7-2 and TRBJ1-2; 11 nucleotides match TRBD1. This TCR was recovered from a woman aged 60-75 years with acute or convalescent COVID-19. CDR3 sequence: CASSWGQGVNYGYTF. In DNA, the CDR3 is TGTGCCAGCAGCTGGGGACAGGGGGTAAACTATGGCTACACCTTC.